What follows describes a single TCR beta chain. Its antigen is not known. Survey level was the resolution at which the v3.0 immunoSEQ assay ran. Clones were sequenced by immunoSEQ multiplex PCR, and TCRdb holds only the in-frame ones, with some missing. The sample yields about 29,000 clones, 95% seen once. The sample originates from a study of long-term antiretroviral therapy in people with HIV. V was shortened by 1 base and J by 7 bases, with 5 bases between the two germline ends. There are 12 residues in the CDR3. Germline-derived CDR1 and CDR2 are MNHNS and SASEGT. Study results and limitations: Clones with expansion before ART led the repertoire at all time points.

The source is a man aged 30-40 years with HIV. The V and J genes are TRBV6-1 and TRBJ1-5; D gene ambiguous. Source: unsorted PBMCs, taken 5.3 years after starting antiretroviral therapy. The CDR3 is CASSEGGQPQHF. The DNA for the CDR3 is TGTGCCAGCAGTGAAGGCGGCCAGCCCCAGCATTTT.